The text below deals with one T cell receptor (beta chain). Its antigen is still unknown. No much larger clonotype is one base removed from it; base qualities were not supplied. In Seattle, one collaborating source enrolled patients while the infection was active and tracked those patients longitudinally over the course of disease. Each collaborating institution followed its own protocols to collect whole blood in K2EDTA tubes. For TCRbeta analysis, collaborators shipped samples in one of three forms: frozen whole blood, isolated PBMCs, or DNA extracted from either of those sample types. This entry belongs to a study of blood T cell repertoires in COVID-19 (TCRdb year 2020). For context, the study as a whole: Samples from collaborators originated in the United States, Italy and Spain and spanned both the acute and convalescent phases of COVID-19. The material from the prospective study consisted of cDNA or gDNA derived from T cells, B-cell-depleted T cells, or PBMCs. Deeply sampled blood TCRbeta repertoires from subjects exposed to, actively infected with, or recovered from COVID-19 were included in the dataset. The repertoires were released in a freely available public database intended as a resource for research on the immune response to SARS-CoV-2. The sample metadata nearly always contained a de-identified subject ID, COVID-19 status, age in years and sex. The samples were drawn from the first 160 participants of the ongoing ImmuneRACE study and from 1,200 or so subjects provided by 6 global collaborators. Where available, HLA class I and class II types were obtained from metadata supplied by the sample provider rather than from assay-based typing.

The junction carries 13 bases between V and J, which are trimmed by 1 base and 6 bases respectively. As encoded in the germline V gene (reference sequence), CDR1 is LNHNV while CDR2 is YYDKDF. CDR3 length: 15 amino acids, cysteine to phenylalanine. The retained sequence is limited to the CDR3, 45 bases, with the frame set at the first base. Study-wide conclusions, independent of this receptor: The amount of clinical and demographic metadata varied by source and participant and was provided uncurated.

TCRbeta CDR3 regions were amplified from genomic DNA by means of the immunoSEQ Assay, a bias-controlled multiplex PCR. Processing in the source paper ran as follows. The number of nucleated cells in each sample was estimated by amplification of reference gene primers within the assay. To quantify the absolute abundance of each unique TCRbeta CDR3 rearrangement, sequence reads were collapsed and filtered. Productive Simpson clonality was computed per sample as the square root of Simpson's diversity index over productive rearrangements. Not all clones reach the TCRdb copy of this immuneACCESS table, which keeps in-frame sequences only. Checked studies attribute under half of the gap to unresolved V genes and leave the rest unexplained. V and J calls and clone size come straight from that table; D and trimming were deduced from the DNA. This sample is represented by under 300,000 clones; around 91% of them were singletons. The leading ten clones occupy 2.1% of the sample.

The sequence came from a woman in her sixties or seventies with COVID-19, enrolled during active disease. The rearrangement joined TRBV15 to TRBJ2-1; too little of a D gene remains to name it. Sequenced material: peripheral blood. The CDR3 protein sequence reads: CATSRVASGPNEQFF. The nucleotide sequence reads TGTGCCACCAGCAGAGTTGCCTCCGGTCCCAATGAGCAGTTCTTC.